Following are 21 T cell receptor beta chains from one sample sequenced in a study of identical twins. TCRdb redid the calling of the 5' RACE reads with MiXCR, one entry per CDR3 protein. This table holds around 1.7 million distinct CDR3 sequences, about 31% found once. Material for sequencing was cord blood. The origin of the receptors is a newborn girl in good health.

This clonotype has only a few counts. The rearrangement links TRBV27 to TRBJ2-7; TRBD2 might be the D (6 bases). The V end lost 5 bases, the J end lost 0 bases, and 17 bases lay between the germline ends. The CDR3 runs 16 residues. CDR1 is MNHEY and CDR2 is SMNVEV in the germline V gene (reference sequence). For the CDR3, the DNA is TGTGCCAGCAGTCAAGGACTAACCCAGAGCTCCTACGAGCAGTACTTC. This translates into CASSQGLTQSSYEQYF.

The V gene is TRBV18, the J gene TRBJ2-3; 10 bases agree with TRBD2. The CDR3 loop spans 14 amino acids. Germline V gives CDR1 KGHSH, CDR2 LQKENI. V lost 7 bases to trimming and J lost 3 bases; unmatched junction nucleotides: 4. Written as DNA, the CDR3 is TGTGCCAGCTTTCCGGGACTAGCGACAGATACGCAGTATTTT. Encoded protein: CASFPGLATDTQYF. Full variable domain (outside the CDR3, taken from reference TRBV18 and TRBJ2-3): NAGVMQNPRHLVRRRGQEARLRCSPMKGHSHVYWYRQLPEEGLKFMVYLQKENIIDESGMPKERFSAEFPKEGPSILRIQQVVRGDSAAYFCASFPGLATDTQYFGPGTRLTVL.

CDR3 protein: CASSFRTGGLYGYTF. CDR3 bases: TGTGCCAGCAGTTTCCGGACAGGGGGCCTCTATGGCTACACCTTC. V gene TRBV27 combines with J gene TRBJ1-2, with 11 bases that match TRBD1. The germline gives CDR1 MNHEY, CDR2 SMNVEV (reference sequence). Unmatched junction bases numbered 4, after V lost 3 bases and J lost 4 bases. The CDR3 has 15 amino acids.

This chain joins TRBV5-1 and TRBJ2-3; no firm D call. CDR3 length equals 14 residues. Trimming pared 0 bases from V and 6 bases from J, leaving 11 bases between. Germline CDR1 is SGHRS and CDR2 is YFSETQ. CDR3 bases: TGCGCCAGCAGCTTGGCCAGGCCCTCGGATACGCAGTATTTT. This translates into CASSLARPSDTQYF.

The chain employs TRBV5-1 and TRBJ2-1; D gene unclear. Between the trimmed V and J ends, which lost 0 bases and 0 bases, there was a span of 7 bases. Germline-derived CDR1 and CDR2 are SGHRS and YFSETQ. The CDR3 spans 15 residues. CDR3 nucleotides: TGCGCCAGCAGCTTGGCTACCCTCTCCTACAATGAGCAGTTCTTC. Amino acids: CASSLATLSYNEQFF.

V and J are TRBV4-2 and TRBJ2-5; 9 bases fit TRBD2. CDR1 and CDR2 (germline): LGHNA, YNFKEQ. This CDR3 has 18 amino acids. Trimming cost V 0 bases and J 4 bases; bases outside gene matches: 12. Here the CDR3 DNA reads TGTGCCAGCAGCCAAGACGGGGCTGGCGGGGGGGCCGGAGAGACCCAGTACTTC. Amino acids: CASSQDGAGGGAGETQYF.

V usage is TRBV6-2 or TRBV6-3 and J usage is TRBJ1-1; weak D call: TRBD1 (6 bases). V lost 5 bases to trimming and J lost 4 bases, with 14 bases between them. Looked up from germline, CDR1 is MNHEY and CDR2 is SVGEGT. The CDR3 covers 14 residues. The CDR3 DNA sequence: TGTGCCAGCAGTACCACAATACAGGGCACTGAAGCTTTCTTT. As protein: CASSTTIQGTEAFF.

Only a few counts were recorded for this clonotype. The chain links TRBV5-6 to TRBJ1-1; TRBD1 aligns across 9 bases. Germline V CDR1 and CDR2: SGHDT, YYEEEE. The CDR3 is 12 residues long. V dropped 8 bases and J dropped 2; count of bases not matched to a gene: 1. For the CDR3, the DNA is TGTGCCAGACAGGGGGCTAACACTGAAGCTTTCTTT. Protein product: CARQGANTEAFF.

The V and J genes are TRBV5-5 and TRBJ2-1; TRBD1 is a possible D gene (6 bases). V lost 4 bases and J 0 bases, leaving 11 bases between the germline ends. The CDR3 is made up of 15 amino acids. CDR1 is SGHKS and CDR2 is YYEKEE in the germline V gene (reference sequence). The CDR3 loop is CASSMQGSSYNEQFF. The CDR3, as DNA: TGTGCCAGCAGCATGCAGGGGAGCTCCTACAATGAGCAGTTCTTC.

This clonotype was recorded once. The chain is built from TRBV30 and TRBJ2-3; the D gene is possibly TRBD2 (6 bases). The CDR3 totals 12 residues. Per germline, CDR1 GTSNPN and CDR2 SVGIG (reference sequence). V lost 0 bases and J 7 bases, leaving 8 bases between the germline ends. DNA for the CDR3: TGTGCCTGGAGTGTACGGGGGTATACGCAGTATTTT. Translated, it gives CAWSVRGYTQYF.

The chain uses TRBV6-5 and TRBJ2-1, with a possible D match to TRBD1 (5 bases). Trimming stripped 6 bases from V and 13 bases from J, with 16 bases between. Germline assignment: CDR1 MNHEY and CDR2 SVGAGI. The CDR3 loop spans 12 amino acids. DNA of the CDR3: TGTGCCAGCAGCCCCCCCACAGGCGAACAGTTCTTC. Protein sequence: CASSPPTGEQFF.

This clonotype was counted ten times or more. The chain joins TRBV6-5 to TRBJ1-2, with D hard to call. Germline CDR1 is MNHEY and CDR2 is SVGAGI. The V and J ends lost 2 bases and 3 bases respectively, with 7 bases between them. CDR3 length equals 13 residues. CDR3 coding DNA: TGTGCCAGCAGTTACGAGGCAGACTATGGCTACACCTTC. Its translation: CASSYEADYGYTF.

The rearrangement links TRBV30 to TRBJ2-4, with 9 bases aligning to TRBD2. The tail of the sequence fits TRBJ2-7 better, so the J call may be wrong. The CDR3 length is 13 residues. The germline CDR1 and CDR2 sequences are GTSNPN and SVGIG (reference sequence). CDR3 DNA: TGTGCCTGGACCCTAGCGGGAACCTACGAGCAGTACTTC. Amino acids: CAWTLAGTYEQYF.

The V gene is TRBV6-5, the J gene TRBJ1-5; D unclear. CDR3 length: 16 amino acids. Trimming removed 7 bases at V and 1 base at J, with 17 bases between. Germline-derived CDR1 and CDR2 are MNHEY and SVGAGI. CDR3 protein: CASTHTRSISNQPQHF. CDR3 bases: TGTGCCAGCACCCACACGCGTTCCATCAGCAATCAGCCCCAGCATTTT.

The rearrangement joins TRBV27 to TRBJ2-1; 8 positions match TRBD1. In germline, CDR1 is MNHEY, CDR2 SMNVEV (reference sequence). J was trimmed by 2 bases and V by 7 bases; bases with no gene match: 4. The CDR3 extends over 14 amino acids. CDR3 nucleotides: TGTGCCAGCAACAGGGGGATCGCCTACAATGAGCAGTTCTTC. It yields the protein CASNRGIAYNEQFF.

The table lists this clonotype with many counts. The V and J genes are TRBV5-5 and TRBJ2-1, with a tentative D call TRBD2 (5 bases). The CDR3 has 14 residues. The germline CDR1 and CDR2 sequences are SGHKS and YYEKEE (reference sequence). Trimming removed 6 bases at V and 0 bases at J, with 10 bases between. CDR3 coding DNA: TGTGCCAGCACCTCGGGGTACTCCTACAATGAGCAGTTCTTC. Translated, it gives CASTSGYSYNEQFF.

A few counts support this clonotype. The chain carries TRBV20-1 and TRBJ1-2; D might be TRBD1 (5 bases). Germline values: CDR1 DFQATT, CDR2 SNEGSKA (reference sequence). V was trimmed by 5 bases and J by 3 bases, leaving 13 bases between them. This CDR3 is built from 13 residues. CDR3 sequence reads: CSAPSPGHYGYTF. CDR3 nucleotide sequence: TGCAGTGCTCCTTCCCCGGGACACTATGGCTACACCTTC.

This clonotype was seen many times. The chain couples TRBV6-5 to TRBJ2-3; D ambiguous. CDR3 length: 14 residues. Trimming stripped 6 bases from V and 0 bases from J, with 10 bases between. Germline V gene data show CDR1 as MNHEY and CDR2 as SVGAGI. The CDR3 DNA is TGTGCCAGCAGCACAACAGCGAGCACAGATACGCAGTATTTT. This gives the protein CASSTTASTDTQYF.

This clonotype is a singleton in its sample. This chain uses TRBV12-3 or TRBV12-4 with TRBJ1-1, with unresolved D. CDR3 length equals 14 residues. Trimming took 3 bases from V and 1 from J, leaving 9 bases between them. As DNA, the CDR3 is TGTGCCAGCAGTTTCCCCTCGAAGAACACTGAAGCTTTCTTT. Its translation is CASSFPSKNTEAFF.

The sample holds a few counts of this clonotype. This chain links TRBV28 with TRBJ1-2; 7 bases are shared with TRBD1. Per the germline V gene, CDR1 is MDHEN and CDR2 is SYDVKM. The junction had 8 bases not matched to a gene; V was cut back by 6 bases and J by 7 bases. CDR3 length: 13 amino acids. Here the CDR3 reads CASRSPNRGGYTF. The CDR3 DNA reads TGTGCCAGCAGGTCACCGAACAGGGGTGGCTACACCTTC.

The V call is TRBV29-1, the J call TRBJ1-1; D not resolved. V was shortened by 3 bases and J by 1 base, with 9 bases between the two germline ends. CDR3 size: 13 residues. CDR1 SQVTM and CDR2 ANQGSEA come from the germline V gene. In DNA, the CDR3 is TGCAGCGTTGACCTTTGGTCGAACACTGAAGCTTTCTTT. Translation: CSVDLWSNTEAFF.